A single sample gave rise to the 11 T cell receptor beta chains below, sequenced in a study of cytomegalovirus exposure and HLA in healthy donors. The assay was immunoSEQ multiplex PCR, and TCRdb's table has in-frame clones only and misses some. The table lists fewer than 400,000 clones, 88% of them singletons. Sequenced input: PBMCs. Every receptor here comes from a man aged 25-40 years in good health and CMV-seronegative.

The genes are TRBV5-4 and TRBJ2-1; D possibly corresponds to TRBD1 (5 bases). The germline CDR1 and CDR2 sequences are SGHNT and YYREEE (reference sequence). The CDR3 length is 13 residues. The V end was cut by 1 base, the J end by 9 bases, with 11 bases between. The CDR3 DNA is TGTGCCAGCAGCTTGAAGGGGCATGGTGAGCAGTTCTTC. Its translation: CASSLKGHGEQFF.

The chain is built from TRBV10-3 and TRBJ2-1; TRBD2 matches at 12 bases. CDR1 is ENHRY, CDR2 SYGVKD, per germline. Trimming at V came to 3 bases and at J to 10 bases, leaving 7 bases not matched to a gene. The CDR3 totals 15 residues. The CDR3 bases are TGTGCCATCAGTGAACGGCTAGCGGGGGGGAAGGAGCAGTTCTTC. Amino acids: CAISERLAGGKEQFF.

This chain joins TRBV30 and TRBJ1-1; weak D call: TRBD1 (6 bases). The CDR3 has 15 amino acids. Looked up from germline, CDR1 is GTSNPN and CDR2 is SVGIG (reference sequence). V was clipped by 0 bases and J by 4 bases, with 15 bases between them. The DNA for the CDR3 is TGTGCCTGGAGTGTACTGGGAGAAGGGGGCACTGAAGCTTTCTTT. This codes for CAWSVLGEGGTEAFF.

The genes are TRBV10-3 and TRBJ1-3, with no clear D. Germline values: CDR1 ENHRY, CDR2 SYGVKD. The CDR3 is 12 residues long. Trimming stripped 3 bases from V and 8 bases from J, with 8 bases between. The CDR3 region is CAISDAWHTIYF. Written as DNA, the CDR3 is TGTGCCATCAGTGATGCCTGGCACACCATATATTTT.

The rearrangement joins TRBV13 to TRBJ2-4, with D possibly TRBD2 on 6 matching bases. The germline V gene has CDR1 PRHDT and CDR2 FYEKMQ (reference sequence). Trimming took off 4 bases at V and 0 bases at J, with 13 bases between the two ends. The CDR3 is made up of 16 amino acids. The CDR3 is CASSYGGVLAKNIQYF. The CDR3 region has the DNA TGTGCCAGCAGCTACGGAGGGGTACTAGCCAAAAACATTCAGTACTTC.

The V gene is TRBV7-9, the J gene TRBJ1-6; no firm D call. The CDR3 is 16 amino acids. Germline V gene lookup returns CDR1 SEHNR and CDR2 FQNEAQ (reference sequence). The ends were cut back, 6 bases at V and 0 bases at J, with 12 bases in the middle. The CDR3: CASRASLSSYNSPLHF. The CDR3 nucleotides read TGTGCCAGCAGAGCCTCTCTAAGCTCCTATAATTCACCCCTCCACTTT.

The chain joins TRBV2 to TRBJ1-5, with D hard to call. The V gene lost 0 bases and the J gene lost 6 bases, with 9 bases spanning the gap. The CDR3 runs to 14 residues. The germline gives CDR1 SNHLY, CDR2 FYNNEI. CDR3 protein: CASSEAGGVQPQHF. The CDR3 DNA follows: TGTGCCAGCAGTGAAGCGGGAGGTGTTCAGCCCCAGCATTTT.

The CDR3 loop reads CAWDIGNTEAFF. For the CDR3, the DNA is TGTGCCTGGGACATTGGGAACACTGAAGCTTTCTTT. The genes are TRBV30 and TRBJ1-1; D call uncertain. The CDR3 consists of 12 residues. The germline V gene encodes CDR1 GTSNPN and CDR2 SVGIG (reference sequence). Trimming took 5 bases from V and 1 from J, leaving 8 bases between them.

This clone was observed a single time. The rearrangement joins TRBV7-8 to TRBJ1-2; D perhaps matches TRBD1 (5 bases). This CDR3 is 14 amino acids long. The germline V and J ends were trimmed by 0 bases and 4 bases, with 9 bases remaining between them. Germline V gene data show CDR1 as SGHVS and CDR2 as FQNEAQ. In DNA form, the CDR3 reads TGTGCCAGCAGCTTAGCGGGCGGGGCCTATGGCTACACCTTC. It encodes CASSLAGGAYGYTF.

The CDR3 nucleotides are TGCGCCAGCGGCAAAGGACAGGGTGGCGACAATGAGCAGTTCTTC. Translating gives CASGKGQGGDNEQFF. The V and J genes are TRBV4-1 and TRBJ2-1; 8 positions match TRBD1. The CDR3 runs to 15 residues. Trimming at V came to 8 bases and at J to 5 bases, leaving 11 bases not matched to a gene. Germline V gives CDR1 MGHRA, CDR2 YSYEKL.

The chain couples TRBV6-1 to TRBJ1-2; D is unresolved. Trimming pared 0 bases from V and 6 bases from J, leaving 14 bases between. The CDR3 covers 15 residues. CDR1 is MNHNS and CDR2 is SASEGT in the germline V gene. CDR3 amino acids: CASSEAMEGSDGYTF. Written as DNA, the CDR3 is TGTGCCAGCAGTGAAGCGATGGAAGGGAGTGATGGCTACACCTTC.